This TCR beta chain was captured in a study of T cell changes during pregnancy in multiple sclerosis. Generated by immunoSEQ multiplex PCR, the TCRdb table keeps only in-frame clones and is missing some. The sample carries 30,000 to 35,000 clones, roughly 90% recorded once. The CDR3 covers 14 residues. Trimming took 5 bases from V and 4 from J; bases not matched to a gene: 6. Per the germline V gene, CDR1 is LNHDA and CDR2 is SQIVND (reference sequence). This TCR was sampled from a female donor in good health, enrolled as a control in a pregnancy study. The chain links TRBV19 to TRBJ1-2; the match to TRBD1 covers 8 bases. Sequenced material: CD4+ T cells from peripheral blood mononuclear cells, taken in the third trimester of pregnancy. The CDR3 sequence is CASSSQGAGYGYTF. CDR3 nucleotides: TGTGCCAGTAGTTCTCAGGGGGCAGGCTATGGCTACACCTTC.